The source of this T cell receptor beta chain is a study of blood T cell repertoires in COVID-19. Overall study context: Some COVID-19 samples were acute and others convalescent; all came from the United States, Italy and Spain. Sources were T cells, B-cell-depleted T cells, or PBMCs; the material itself was cDNA or gDNA.

Clones were sequenced by immunoSEQ multiplex PCR, and TCRdb holds only the in-frame ones, with some missing. Of approximately 260,000 clones listed, approximately 90% are singletons. V was clipped by 3 bases and J by 3 bases; unmatched bases: 1. CDR1 and CDR2 (germline): MNHNS, SASEGT. The length of the CDR3 is 13 residues. Clinical history reported by participants formed the basis on which cohorts were assigned. This receptor was identified in a woman aged 18-29 years who had recovered from COVID-19. Sequencing input: PBMCs or T cells enriched from blood (not recorded which). V is TRBV6-1 and J is TRBJ1-2; 7 positions match TRBD1. CDR3 nucleotide sequence: TGTGCCAGCAGTGATACAGGGGACTATGGCTACACCTTC. Its translation is CASSDTGDYGYTF.